This T cell receptor beta chain was sequenced for a study of OX40 agonist ivuxolimab in advanced cancers. TCRdb keeps only in-frame clones here, not all; method: immunoSEQ multiplex PCR. The data contain roughly 86,000 clones, approximately 90% of them singletons. Whole-study results and caveats: Certain nonresponders likewise exhibited a low normalized T-cell clonal expansion. With doses of 0.1 to 3.0 mg/kg, CD4+ and CD8+ blood T cells had undergone clonal expansion by week 6.

Details on this clone: Its antigen is not known.

Here the sequenced sample was CD4+ or CD8+ T cells sorted from blood, taken in a trial of the OX40 agonist ivuxolimab. This TCR derives from an adult with an advanced solid tumor such as melanoma, head and neck, liver or kidney cancer.

The CDR3 DNA sequence: TGTGCCAGCAGTCCCTCAGGGAGGCAAGCTGAAAAACTGTTTTTT. The encoded protein is CASSPSGRQAEKLFF. The genes are TRBV27 and TRBJ1-4; possible D gene TRBD1, 5 bases. With 5 bases removed from V and 7 bases from J, the gap between germline ends came to 17 bases. Germline CDR1 and CDR2: MNHEY and SMNVEV (reference sequence). The CDR3 is 15 amino acids.